This is a list of T cell receptor beta chains from one sample in a study of blood T cell repertoires in COVID-19. Data came from immunoSEQ multiplex PCR; TCRdb stores just in-frame clones and leaves some out. In the table there are 400,000 to 500,000 clones, 70% to 90% of which are singletons. Source material: peripheral blood. Receptor source: a young woman with active or convalescent COVID-19. CDR3s include the opening cysteine and the closing phenylalanine or tryptophan. A D gene is named only where the DNA matches it firmly. Clone size is not always given. Where it is, it says once, few, many or a class for expanded clones.

>few|TRBJ1-1|.|TRBV27
CASFEGGIGRTEAFF
TGTGCCAGCTTCGAAGGAGGTATCGGGAGGACTGAAGCTTTCTTT
>once|TRBJ1-1|.|TRBV27
CASQSHRPSTGMVNTEAFF
TGTGCCAGCCAATCCCACCGCCCTTCTACAGGGATGGTGAACACTGAAGCTTTCTTT
>few|TRBJ2-1|.|TRBV4-2
CASSGGAVEFF
TGTGCCAGCAGCGGGGGCGCAGTGGAGTTCTTC
>.|TRBJ2-2|.|TRBV10-1
CASSPNRAGELFF
TGCGCCAGCAGTCCCAACAGGGCCGGGGAGCTGTTTTTT
>.|TRBJ1-3|.|TRBV11-2
CASSLESSGNTIYF
TGTGCCAGCAGCTTAGAGAGCTCTGGAAACACCATATATTTT
>.|TRBJ2-3|.|TRBV2
CASSSFGTSTDTQYF
TGTGCCAGCAGTTCTTTCGGGACTAGCACAGATACGCAGTATTTT
>.|TRBJ1-1|.|TRBV7-2
CASSLAPQGGFMNTEAFF
TGTGCCAGCAGCTTAGCGCCCCAGGGTGGATTTATGAACACTGAAGCTTTCTTT
>once|TRBJ1-1|.|TRBV7-9
CASSLESGGKNTEAFF
TGTGCCAGCAGCCTAGAGTCGGGGGGCAAGAACACTGAAGCTTTCTTT
>once|TRBJ2-1|TRBD2|TRBV11-2
CASSRSPGTSGALEQFF
TGTGCCAGCAGCCGGAGCCCCGGGACTAGCGGGGCCCTGGAGCAGTTCTTC
>.|TRBJ2-7|.|TRBV27
CASSPTESHEQYF
TGTGCCAGCAGCCCGACAGAAAGTCACGAGCAGTACTTC
>.|TRBJ1-1|TRBD1|TRBV5-4
CASSSPGQGLLAMNTEAFF
TGTGCCAGCAGCTCCCCGGGACAGGGTCTCCTAGCCATGAACACTGAAGCTTTCTTT
>once|TRBJ2-1|TRBD2|TRBV10-2
CASSILAGGRSSYNEQFF
TGCGCCAGCAGTATCCTAGCGGGAGGGCGGAGCTCCTACAATGAGCAGTTCTTC
>.|TRBJ1-1|TRBD1|TRBV28
CASSLAGQGNTEAFF
TGTGCTAGCAGTTTAGCGGGACAGGGAAACACTGAAGCTTTCTTT
>.|TRBJ1-5|.|TRBV30
CAWTPGYGNQPQHF
TGTGCCTGGACTCCGGGGTATGGCAATCAGCCCCAGCATTTT
>.|TRBJ1-2|.|TRBV25-1
CASSEQGYYGYTF
TGTGCCAGCAGTGAACAGGGCTACTATGGCTACACCTTC
>few|TRBJ1-5|TRBD1|TRBV29-1
CSVQTGQDSNQPQHF
TGCAGCGTTCAAACGGGACAGGATAGCAATCAGCCCCAGCATTTT
>.|TRBJ1-5|.|TRBV5-1
CASSLGTGGPQHF
TGCGCCAGCAGCTTGGGCACAGGCGGGCCCCAGCATTTT
>.|TRBJ1-1|TRBD1|TRBV4-1
CASSHFGVQQGEEMNTEAFF
TGCGCCAGCAGCCACTTTGGTGTTCAGCAGGGGGAAGAAATGAACACTGAAGCTTTCTTT
>.|TRBJ1-2|TRBD1|TRBV4-1
CASSQGQGRGYTF
TGCGCCAGCAGCCAAGGACAGGGCCGGGGCTACACCTTC
>.|TRBJ1-1|.|TRBV19
CATLEGGSGTEAFF
TGTGCCACCTTAGAGGGGGGGTCGGGCACTGAAGCTTTCTTT